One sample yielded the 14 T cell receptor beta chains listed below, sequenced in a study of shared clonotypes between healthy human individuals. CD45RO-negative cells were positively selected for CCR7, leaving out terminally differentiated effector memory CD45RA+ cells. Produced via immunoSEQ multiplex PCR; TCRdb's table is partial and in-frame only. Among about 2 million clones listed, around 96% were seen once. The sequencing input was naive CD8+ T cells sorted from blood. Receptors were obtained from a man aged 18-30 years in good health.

CDR3 DNA sequence: TGTGCCAGCAGCTTTAGCTCCTCTGGGGCCAACGTCCTGACTTTC. Its translation is CASSFSSSGANVLTF. V usage is TRBV5-4 and J usage is TRBJ2-6; no clear D gene. Trimming pared 2 bases from V and 0 bases from J, leaving 6 bases between. In germline, CDR1 is SGHNT, CDR2 YYREEE (reference sequence). This CDR3 has 15 residues.

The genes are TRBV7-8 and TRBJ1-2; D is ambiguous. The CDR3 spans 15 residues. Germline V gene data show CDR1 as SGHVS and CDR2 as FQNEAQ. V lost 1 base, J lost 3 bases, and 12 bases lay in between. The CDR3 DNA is TGTGCCAGCAGCTTAGGAGAAGGGATCGACTATGGCTACACCTTC. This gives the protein CASSLGEGIDYGYTF.

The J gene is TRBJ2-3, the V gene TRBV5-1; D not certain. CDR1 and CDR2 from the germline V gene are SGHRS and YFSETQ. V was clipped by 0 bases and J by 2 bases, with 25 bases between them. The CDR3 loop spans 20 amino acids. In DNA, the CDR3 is TGCGCCAGCAGCTTGGGGTTTGAAAGGTGGCAGCCCCAATTCACAGATACGCAGTATTTT. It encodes CASSLGFERWQPQFTDTQYF.

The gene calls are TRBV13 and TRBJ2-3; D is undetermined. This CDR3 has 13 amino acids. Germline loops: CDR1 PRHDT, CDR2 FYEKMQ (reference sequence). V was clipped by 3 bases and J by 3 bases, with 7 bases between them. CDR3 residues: CASSFPRTDTQYF. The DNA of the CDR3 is TGTGCCAGCAGCTTTCCCCGAACAGATACGCAGTATTTT.

The CDR3 is CAWRGQHYGYTF. The CDR3 DNA is TGTGCCTGGAGGGGACAGCACTATGGCTACACCTTC. The chain links TRBV30 to TRBJ1-2; 7 bases match TRBD1. Trimming at V came to 3 bases and at J to 3 bases, leaving 1 base not matched to a gene. This CDR3 is 12 amino acids long. Per the germline V gene, CDR1 is GTSNPN and CDR2 is SVGIG (reference sequence).

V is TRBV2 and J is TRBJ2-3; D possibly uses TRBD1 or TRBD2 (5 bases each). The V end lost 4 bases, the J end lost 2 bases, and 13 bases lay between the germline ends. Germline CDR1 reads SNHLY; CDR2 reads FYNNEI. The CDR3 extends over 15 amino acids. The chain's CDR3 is CASSGDRISTDTQYF. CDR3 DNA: TGTGCCAGCAGTGGGGACCGCATCTCCACAGATACGCAGTATTTT.

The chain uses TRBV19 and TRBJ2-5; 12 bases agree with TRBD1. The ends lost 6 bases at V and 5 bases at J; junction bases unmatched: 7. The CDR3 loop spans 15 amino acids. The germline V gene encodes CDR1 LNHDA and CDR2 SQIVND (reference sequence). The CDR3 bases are TGTGCCAGTAGAGGTGGGACAGGGGGCGCGGAGACCCAGTACTTC. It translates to CASRGGTGGAETQYF. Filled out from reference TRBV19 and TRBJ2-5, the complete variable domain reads DGGITQSPKYLFRKEGQNVTLSCEQNLNHDAMYWYRQDPGQGLRLIYYSQIVNDFQKGDIAEGYSVSREKKESFPLTVTSAQKNPTAFYLCASRGGTGGAETQYFGPGTRLLVL.

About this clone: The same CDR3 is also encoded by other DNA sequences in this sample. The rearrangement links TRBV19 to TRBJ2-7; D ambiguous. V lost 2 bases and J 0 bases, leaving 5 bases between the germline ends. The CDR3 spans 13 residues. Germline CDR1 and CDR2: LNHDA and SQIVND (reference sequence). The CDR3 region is CASSIPNSYEQYF. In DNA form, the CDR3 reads TGTGCCAGTAGTATACCCAACTCCTACGAGCAGTACTTC.

CDR3: CASSQDLGSSGNTIYF. CDR3 DNA: TGCGCCAGCAGCCAAGATCTAGGGAGCTCTGGAAACACCATATATTTT. This chain connects TRBV4-3 to TRBJ1-3; D ambiguous. Germline CDR1 is LGHNA and CDR2 is YSLEER. V lost 0 bases and J lost 0, with 9 bases in between. The CDR3 consists of 16 residues.

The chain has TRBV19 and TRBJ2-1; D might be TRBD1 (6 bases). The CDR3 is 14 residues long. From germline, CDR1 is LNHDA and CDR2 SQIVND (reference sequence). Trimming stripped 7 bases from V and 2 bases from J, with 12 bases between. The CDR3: CASTSPGAYNEQFF. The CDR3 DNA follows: TGTGCCAGTACCTCCCCAGGGGCCTACAATGAGCAGTTCTTC.

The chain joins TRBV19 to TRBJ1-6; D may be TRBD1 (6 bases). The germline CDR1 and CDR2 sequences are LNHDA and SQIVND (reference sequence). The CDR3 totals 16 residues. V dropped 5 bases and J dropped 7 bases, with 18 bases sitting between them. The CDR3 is CASSRATGFLNSPLHF. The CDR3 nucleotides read TGTGCCAGTAGTCGGGCGACAGGTTTCCTGAATTCACCCCTCCACTTT.

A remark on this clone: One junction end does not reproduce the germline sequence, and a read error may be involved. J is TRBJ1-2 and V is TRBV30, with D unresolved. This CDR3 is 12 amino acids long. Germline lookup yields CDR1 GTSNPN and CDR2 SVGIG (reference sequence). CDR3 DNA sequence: TGTGCCTGGAGTGAAACCCTGGACGTTCCTGTCTTC. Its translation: CAWSETLDVPVF.

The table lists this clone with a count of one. In DNA form, the CDR3 reads TGCGCCAGCAGCCTCAGACTAGCGGGAAGCACAGATACGCAGTATTTT. This encodes CASSLRLAGSTDTQYF. The chain carries TRBV4-1 and TRBJ2-3; 11 positions match TRBD2. The CDR3 runs 16 residues. V shed 4 bases, J shed 0 bases, and the junction held 3 bases outside the gene matches. Germline CDR1 and CDR2: MGHRA and YSYEKL.

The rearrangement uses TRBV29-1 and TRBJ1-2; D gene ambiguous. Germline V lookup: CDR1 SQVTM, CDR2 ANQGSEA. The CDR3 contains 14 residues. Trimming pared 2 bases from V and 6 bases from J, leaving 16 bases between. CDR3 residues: CSVEWRQSEDGYTF. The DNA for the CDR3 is TGCAGCGTTGAATGGCGGCAGTCCGAGGATGGCTACACCTTC.